This TCR beta chain stems from a study of OX40 agonist ivuxolimab in advanced cancers. Per germline, CDR1 SNHLY and CDR2 FYNNEI. This CDR3 is 15 amino acids long. The ends were cut back, 7 bases at V and 0 bases at J, with 16 bases in the middle. Only in-frame clones appear in the TCRdb table, and some are missing; sequencing was by immunoSEQ multiplex PCR. The sample carries roughly 9,400 clones, 70% recorded once. A few counts support this clone. This TCR was sampled from an adult with an advanced solid tumor such as melanoma, head and neck, liver or kidney cancer. The source material was CD4+ or CD8+ T cells sorted from blood, sampled in a trial of the OX40 agonist ivuxolimab. This chain links TRBV2 with TRBJ2-7; either TRBD1 or TRBD2 may supply D (6 bases each). In nucleotides, the CDR3 is TGTGCCAGCACCGGCTCGGGGGCCTACTCCTACGAGCAGTACTTC. Amino acids: CASTGSGAYSYEQYF.